This T cell receptor (beta chain) was recovered during a study of read filtering for tumor transcriptome and immune sequencing. Study summary: Mean patient age was approximately 66 years, range 47 to 80; approximately 17 male, some 14 female.

Bone marrow was sampled from every patient at the time of active disease. This library used approximately 0.4 ug RNA and molecular barcoded adaptors spanning alpha/delta and beta/gamma chains. TCRdb used MiXCR to reprocess the reads, holding one entry per CDR3 protein. The sample lists tens of thousands of distinct CDR3 sequences, roughly 20% occurring once. The length of the CDR3 is 13 residues. Germline V lookup: CDR1 SQVTM, CDR2 ANQGSEA. Trimming removed 7 bases from V and 3 bases from J, with 16 bases in between. This clonotype has ten or more counts. This TCR was recovered from a donor at least 40 years old with multiple myeloma. This rearrangement joins TRBV29-1 to TRBJ2-7; possibly TRBD2 for D (5 bases). The sequenced sample consisted of a population of CD138-negative cells sorted from bone marrow. The CDR3 reads CSASGSRGYEQYF. Written as DNA, the CDR3 is TGCAGCGCCTCCGGGTCCCGGGGCTACGAGCAGTACTTC.